The clone carrying this T cell receptor (beta chain) was seen only a few times. What it binds is unknown. The data are from a study of T-cell memory formation after mild COVID-19. In TCRdb, the 5' RACE reads were re-called with MiXCR into one record per CDR3 protein. The sample shows some 310,000 distinct CDR3 sequences, approximately 22% of them seen only once. Study-level results: Researchers report contracting CD4+ clones mostly in CM and EM, with CD8+ clones in EMRA. A balance of CD4 and CD8 characterized clones contracting day 15 to 85, whereas later expanders leaned CD4+. Still unconfirmed is whether the second-wave clones peaking on day 37 recognized SARS-CoV-2.

The CDR3 is 16 amino acids. Trimming cost V 3 bases and J 7 bases; bases outside gene matches: 11. Per germline, CDR1 MGHRA and CDR2 YSYEKL. Sequenced sample: PBMCs or a T cell subset sorted from them (not recorded which). This receptor was taken from a man aged 18 to 29 who had mild COVID-19 (a few samples of this study predate the infection). Cell type and time point are not known. The V call is TRBV4-1, the J call TRBJ1-3; 8 bases line up with TRBD1. CDR3 bases: TGCGCCAGCAGCCAGGAAGGACAGGGCCTTGGGAACACCATATATTTT. Its protein product is CASSQEGQGLGNTIYF.